This T cell receptor beta chain was recovered during a study of blood T cell repertoires in COVID-19 (dated by TCRdb to 2019 to 2021). Study-wide context: The collaborator samples originated in the United States, Italy and Spain and spanned the acute and convalescent phases of COVID-19. The prospective study material was composed of cDNA or gDNA derived from T cells, B-cell-depleted T cells, or PBMCs. The dataset comprised deeply sampled blood TCRbeta repertoires from subjects exposed to, actively infected with, or recovered from COVID-19. The repertoires were released in a freely available public database intended as a resource for research on the immune response to SARS-CoV-2. The samples were drawn from two sources: the first 160 participants of the ongoing ImmuneRACE study, and fewer than 1,500 subjects contributed by 6 global collaborators. A de-identified subject ID, COVID-19 status, age in years and sex were almost always included in the sample metadata. Where HLA class I and class II types were available, the types were taken from metadata supplied by the sample provider, not from assay-based typing.

On the study overall, not on this receptor specifically: The amount of clinical and demographic metadata varied by source and participant and was provided uncurated.

A remark on this clone: The antigen it binds to is not known. Per-nucleotide qualities are absent, and no much larger clonotype sits a single base away.

The V end gives up 7 bases and the J end 7 bases, leaving 7 bases in the junction not matched to a gene. From cysteine to phenylalanine, the CDR3 is 13 amino acids long. Only the CDR3 part of the read is kept: 39 bases, read in frame from the first base. Taken from the germline V gene, the CDR1 and CDR2 loops are SGHVS and FNYEAQ. Whole blood was collected in K2EDTA tubes by collaborating institutions according to the institutions' own protocols. For TCRbeta analysis, collaborators shipped samples as frozen whole blood, isolated PBMCs, or DNA extracted from either of those sample types. The immunoSEQ Assay, a bias-controlled multiplex PCR, was used to amplify TCRbeta CDR3 regions from genomic DNA. The authors processed their data as follows. The number of nucleated cells in each sample was estimated from the amplification of reference gene primers within the assay. To quantify the absolute abundance of each unique TCRbeta CDR3 rearrangement, sequence reads were collapsed and filtered. Productive Simpson clonality was computed per sample as the square root of Simpson's diversity index over productive rearrangements. The immuneACCESS repertoire file appears here via TCRdb, limited to in-frame rearrangements. These files lack a portion of the clones; in checked studies, under half of the deficit traces to unresolved V genes, and the cause of the others is not known. V, J and clone size reflect that table, while D and trimming were determined from the DNA. Within this sample are some 44,000 clones, with over 75% of them counted one time only. The ten biggest clones cover more than 20% of the sample.

The receptor was isolated from a woman in her sixties with acute or convalescent COVID-19. Specimen: peripheral blood. The chain links TRBV7-6 with TRBJ2-1; 7 central bases correspond to TRBD2. CDR3 region: CASTWGGGNEQFF. The nucleotides are TGTGCCAGCACATGGGGGGGTGGGAATGAGCAGTTCTTC.